This note documents a single T cell receptor beta chain sequence. As yet, its antigen is unknown. As for time point: patch test 2, 6 weeks after DPC sensitization. Treatment indicated: therapeutic diphenylcyclopropenone sensitization with weekly scalp DPC. Blood collection happened ahead of applying each patch test. Germline CDR1 is SQVTM and CDR2 is ANQGSEA. Germline trimming cut 6 bases from V and 4 bases from J; bases unmatched to any gene: 7. The CDR3 has 13 residues. This entry comes from a study of human T cells and chemical hapten exposure. Study conclusions and caveats: The study found expanded TCRs formed significantly more large CDR3 similarity clusters than controls.

TCRdb reprocessed the RACE reads via MiXCR and lists one record per CDR3 protein. The sample lists about 82,000 distinct CDR3 sequences; about 10% were seen once. The material sequenced was whole blood, taken in connection with sensitization to the hapten diphenylcyclopropenone (DPC). The chain joins TRBV29-1 to TRBJ1-2; 8 bases are shared with TRBD1. The source of this sequence is a woman in her fifties or sixties with alopecia areata. Some clones in this sample may be carry-over from other donors' samples. The CDR3 nucleotides are TGCAGCGTCGCCGGGACAGGCGGCTATGGCTACACCTTC. The encoded protein is CSVAGTGGYGYTF.